This T cell receptor (beta chain) was observed in a study of blood T cell repertoires in COVID-19. Data came from immunoSEQ multiplex PCR; TCRdb stores just in-frame clones and leaves some out. The sample has about 190,000 clones; roughly 84% are singletons. The CDR3 extends over 14 amino acids. V shed 5 bases, J shed 2 bases, and the junction held 6 bases outside the gene matches. The germline gives CDR1 LGHDT, CDR2 YNNKEL (reference sequence). This chain joins TRBV3-1 (or the pseudogene TRBV3-2) and TRBJ2-7; 7 bases are a match to TRBD1. The sample taken for sequencing was peripheral blood. The sequence was obtained from a human donor in a cohort sampled during active COVID-19. CDR3 bases: TGTGCCAGCAGCTTGGGACAGCGGACCTACGAGCAGTACTTC. This codes for CASSLGQRTYEQYF.